The TCR beta chain described here comes from a study of cytomegalovirus exposure and HLA in healthy donors. Primers included in the PCR were 60 Vbeta and 13 Jbeta primers. Produced via immunoSEQ multiplex PCR; TCRdb's table is partial and in-frame only. The repertoire holds around 230,000 clones, roughly 78% seen once, with approximately 0.49% in the top ten. CDR1 is SGHVS, CDR2 FQNEAQ, per germline. This CDR3 region has 15 residues. The junction had 13 bases not matched to a gene; V was cut back by 6 bases and J by 8 bases. Findings and caveats of the study: Productive status was seen about 87% or about 30% of the time for most TCR beta V segments in an earlier analysis. Among immune exposure information, only CMV serostatus was available.

Concerning this clone: Its antigen is not known.

The rearrangement uses TRBV7-8 and TRBJ1-2, with 9 bases that match TRBD1. Sequenced sample: PBMCs. This clonotype was obtained from a boy aged 5-17 years in good health and CMV-seronegative. The CDR3 protein is CASRLGGQGGRGYTF. CDR3 sequence (DNA): TGTGCCAGCAGGCTAGGGGGACAGGGTGGCCGCGGCTACACCTTC. The full variable domain, with the rest looked up from reference TRBV7-8 and TRBJ1-2, is GAGVSQSPRYKVAKRGQDVALRCDPISGHVSLFWYQQALGQGPEFLTYFQNEAQLDKSGLPSDRFFAERPEGSVSTLKIQRTQQEDSAVYLCASRLGGQGGRGYTFGSGTRLTVV.